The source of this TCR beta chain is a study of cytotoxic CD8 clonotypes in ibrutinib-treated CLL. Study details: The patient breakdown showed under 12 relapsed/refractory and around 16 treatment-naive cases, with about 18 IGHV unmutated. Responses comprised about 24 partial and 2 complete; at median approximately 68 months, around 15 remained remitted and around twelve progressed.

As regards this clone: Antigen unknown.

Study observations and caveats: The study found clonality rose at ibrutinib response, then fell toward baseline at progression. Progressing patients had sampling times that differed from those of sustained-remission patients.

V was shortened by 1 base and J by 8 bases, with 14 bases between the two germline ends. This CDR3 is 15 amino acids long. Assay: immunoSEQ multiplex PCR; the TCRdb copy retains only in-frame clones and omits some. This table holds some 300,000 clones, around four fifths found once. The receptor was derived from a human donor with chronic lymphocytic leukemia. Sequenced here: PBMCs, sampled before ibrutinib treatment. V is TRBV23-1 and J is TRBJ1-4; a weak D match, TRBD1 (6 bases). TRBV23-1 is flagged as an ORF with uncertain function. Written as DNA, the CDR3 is TGCGCCAGCAGTCAATTAGAACAGGGTGGGGAAAAACTGTTTTTT. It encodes CASSQLEQGGEKLFF.